Following are 6 T cell receptor beta chains from one sample sequenced in a study of T cells in Graves' hyperthyroidism and ophthalmopathy. Template material for amplifying TCR beta CDR3 regions consisted of RNA transcripts. The TCR CDR3 was amplified in a first-round RT-PCR using the HTBI primer set. From the multiplex PCR reads, TCRdb called clonotypes with MiXCR, one entry per CDR3 protein. The sample includes roughly 400,000 distinct CDR3 sequences, less than 20% of them seen just once. The sequencing sample was made of blood. The receptors were sampled from a woman younger than 35 with Graves' hyperthyroidism that later progressed to Graves' ophthalmopathy.

The chain carries TRBV7-6 and TRBJ2-7; unclear D gene. CDR1 is SGHVS and CDR2 is FNYEAQ in the germline V gene. V was trimmed by 1 base and J by 0 bases, leaving 10 bases between them. The CDR3 has 15 amino acids. In nucleotides, the CDR3 is TGTGCCAGCAGCTTAGGTGGCCGTAGCTCCTACGAGCAGTACTTC. Translating it yields CASSLGGRSSYEQYF.

This clonotype showed up just a few times. V usage is TRBV25-1 and J usage is TRBJ2-1; maybe TRBD2 (8 bases). V lost 2 bases, J lost 10 bases, and 30 bases lay in between. CDR1 and CDR2 (germline): MGHDK, SYGVNS. CDR3 length: 19 residues. The DNA of the CDR3 is TGTGCCAGCAGTGAAGTTCGGGGCAGGGGGTTAAGTACTAGCGGAGAGCAGTTCTTC. This gives the protein CASSEVRGRGLSTSGEQFF.

The sample holds a few counts of this clonotype. This chain uses TRBV6-1 with TRBJ2-1; D is tentatively TRBD1 or TRBD2 (7 bases each). Germline values: CDR1 MNHNS, CDR2 SASEGT. The CDR3 contains 17 residues. Between the trimmed V and J ends, which lost 8 bases and 6 bases, there was a span of 26 bases. The CDR3 is CASQRGGTVTETNEQFF. The CDR3 DNA sequence: TGTGCCAGCCAGAGGGGGGGGACAGTAACGGAGACCAATGAGCAGTTCTTC.

This clonotype was picked up a small number of times. This sequence joins TRBV6-6 and TRBJ1-2; 9 bases map to TRBD1. Unmatched junction bases numbered 12, after V lost 2 bases and J lost 5 bases. In germline, CDR1 is MNHNY, CDR2 SVGAGI (reference sequence). The CDR3 contains 17 residues. The CDR3 nucleotides read TGTGCCAGCAGTTACCGGGACAGGGCTAAAGGCCGGTATGGCTACACCTTC. Its translation: CASSYRDRAKGRYGYTF.

In its sample, this clonotype was seen many times. J is TRBJ2-5 and V is TRBV2; TRBD2 matches at 8 bases. Germline V gives CDR1 SNHLY, CDR2 FYNNEI. The CDR3 contains 13 residues. After removal of 6 bases from V and 7 bases from J, the junction contained 7 bases not matched to a gene. CDR3 nucleotide sequence: TGTGCCAGCAGGAATAGCGGGGCAGGGACCCAGTACTTC. Translation gives CASRNSGAGTQYF.

This clonotype has more than one count but fewer than ten. This chain connects TRBV11-2 to TRBJ2-2; D gene uncertain. Trimming removed 5 bases from V and 0 bases from J, with 13 bases in between. Germline-derived CDR1 and CDR2 are SGHAT and FQNNGV. This CDR3 region has 16 residues. In DNA, the CDR3 is TGTGCCAGCAGCATGAGAACTAAGGCGAACACCGGGGAGCTGTTTTTT. Amino acids: CASSMRTKANTGELFF.